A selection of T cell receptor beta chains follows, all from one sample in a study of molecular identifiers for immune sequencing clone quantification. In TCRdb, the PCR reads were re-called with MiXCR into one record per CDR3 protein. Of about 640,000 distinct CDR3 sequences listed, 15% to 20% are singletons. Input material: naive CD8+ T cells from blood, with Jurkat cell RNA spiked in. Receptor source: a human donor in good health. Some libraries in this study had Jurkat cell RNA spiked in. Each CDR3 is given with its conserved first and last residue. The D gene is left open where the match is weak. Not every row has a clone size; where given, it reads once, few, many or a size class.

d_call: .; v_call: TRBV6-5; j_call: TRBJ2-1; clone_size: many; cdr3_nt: TGTGCCAGCAGTTACAGGGGTGGTGAGCAGTTCTTC; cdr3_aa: CASSYRGGEQFF
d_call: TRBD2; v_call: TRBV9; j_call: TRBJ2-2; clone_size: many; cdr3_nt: TGTGCCAGCAGCGTACCAGCGGGGGGGCCCGACACCGGGGAGCTGTTTTTT; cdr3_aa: CASSVPAGGPDTGELFF
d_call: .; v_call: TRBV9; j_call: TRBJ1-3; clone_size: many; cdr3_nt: TGTGCCAGCAGCGTAGAGCGAGGCAGGGAGCTCTCTGGAAACACCATATATTTT; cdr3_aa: CASSVERGRELSGNTIYF
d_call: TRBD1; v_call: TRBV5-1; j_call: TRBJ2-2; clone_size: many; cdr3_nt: TGCGCCAGCAGCCCCGGGACAGGGGTGACCGGGGAGCTGTTTTTT; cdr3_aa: CASSPGTGVTGELFF
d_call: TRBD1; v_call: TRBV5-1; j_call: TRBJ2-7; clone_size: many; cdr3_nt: TGCGCCAGCAGCTTGGGGGACAGCCGTAGATTCGAGCAGTACTTC; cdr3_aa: CASSLGDSRRFEQYF
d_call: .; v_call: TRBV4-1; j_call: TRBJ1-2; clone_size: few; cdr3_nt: TGCGCCAGCAGCCAAGTTTCGTTGGCGGGCTACACCTTC; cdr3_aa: CASSQVSLAGYTF
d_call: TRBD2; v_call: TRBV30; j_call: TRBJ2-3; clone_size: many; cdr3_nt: TGTGCCTGGATGCTAGGAGCGGGGGGGAAAGATACGCAGTATTTT; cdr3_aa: CAWMLGAGGKDTQYF
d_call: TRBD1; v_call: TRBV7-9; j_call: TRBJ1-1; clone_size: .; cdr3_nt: TGTGCCAGCAGCTTAGCAGGTCGACAGGGGGCAGAGACTGAAGCTTTCTTT; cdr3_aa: CASSLAGRQGAETEAFF
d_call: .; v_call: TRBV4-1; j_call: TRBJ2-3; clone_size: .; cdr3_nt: TGCGCCAGCAGCCAAGAAGAACAGGGAGGGCTTCAGCCCCAGTATTTT; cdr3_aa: CASSQEEQGGLQPQYF
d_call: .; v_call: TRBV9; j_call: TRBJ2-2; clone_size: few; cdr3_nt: TGTGCCAGCAGCGTAGAGGCTAGTTGGTCCGGGGAGCTGTTTTTT; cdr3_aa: CASSVEASWSGELFF
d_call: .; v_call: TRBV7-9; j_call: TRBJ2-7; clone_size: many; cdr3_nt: TGTGCCAGCAGCTTAGTACCGGCCTACGAGCAGTACTTC; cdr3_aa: CASSLVPAYEQYF
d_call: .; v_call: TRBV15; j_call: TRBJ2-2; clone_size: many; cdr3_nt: TGTGCCACCAGCATCCAGGGGGAGGTCGGGGAGCTGTTTTTT; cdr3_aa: CATSIQGEVGELFF
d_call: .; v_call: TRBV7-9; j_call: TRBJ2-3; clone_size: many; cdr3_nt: TGTGCCAGCAGCTCAACATGGGGCAGACAGTCTCAGTATTTT; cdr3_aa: CASSSTWGRQSQYF
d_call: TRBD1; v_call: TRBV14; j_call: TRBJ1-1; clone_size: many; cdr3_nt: TGTGCCAGCAGCCAAGAATTGGGACAGATACTCACTGAAGCTTTCTTT; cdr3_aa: CASSQELGQILTEAFF
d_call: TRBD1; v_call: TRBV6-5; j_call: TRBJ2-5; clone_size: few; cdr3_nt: TGTGCCAGCAGTTACGAGGCGACAGGGGGCGAGGAGACCCAGTACTTC; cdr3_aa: CASSYEATGGEETQYF
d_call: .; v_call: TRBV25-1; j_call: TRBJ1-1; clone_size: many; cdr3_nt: TGTGCCAGCAGTGAGCAGGGTGATACTGAAGCTTTCTTT; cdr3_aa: CASSEQGDTEAFF
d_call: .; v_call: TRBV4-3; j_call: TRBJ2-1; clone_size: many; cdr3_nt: TGCGCCAGCAGCGCAATTGTTCAGGGCCTATACAATGAGCAGTTCTTC; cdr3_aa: CASSAIVQGLYNEQFF
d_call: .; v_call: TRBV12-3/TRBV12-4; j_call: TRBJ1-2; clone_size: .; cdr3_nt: TGTGCCAGCAGTTTACAACTGGCTAACTATGGCTACACCTTC; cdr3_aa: CASSLQLANYGYTF
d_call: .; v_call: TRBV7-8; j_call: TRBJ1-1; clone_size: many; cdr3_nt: TGTGCCAGCAGCTTGTCCGAATTAGTCCCGAACACTGAAGCTTTCTTT; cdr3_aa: CASSLSELVPNTEAFF
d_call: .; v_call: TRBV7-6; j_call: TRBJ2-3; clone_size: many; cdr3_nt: TGTGCCAGCAGCTTATCGGACTCGGGGGCGACAGATACGCAGTATTTT; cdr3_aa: CASSLSDSGATDTQYF
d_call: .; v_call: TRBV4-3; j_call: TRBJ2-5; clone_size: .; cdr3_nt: TGCGCCGGCAGCCAAGATCAGGGTAGTAGAGAGACCCAGTACTTC; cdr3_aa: CAGSQDQGSRETQYF
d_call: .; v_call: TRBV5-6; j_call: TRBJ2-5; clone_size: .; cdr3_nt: TGTGCCAGCGGCCCGGGACAACCCCGCCAAGAGACCCAGTGCTTC; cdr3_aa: CASGPGQPRQETQCF
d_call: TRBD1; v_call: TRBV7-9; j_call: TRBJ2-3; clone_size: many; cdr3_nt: TGTGCCAGCAGCTTAGCCAGGACAGGGGCTCCTAGCACAGATACGCAGTATTTT; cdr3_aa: CASSLARTGAPSTDTQYF
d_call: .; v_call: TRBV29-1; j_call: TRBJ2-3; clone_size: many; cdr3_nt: TGCAGCGTAAGCATTGGGGCAAGCACAGATACGCAGTATTTT; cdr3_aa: CSVSIGASTDTQYF
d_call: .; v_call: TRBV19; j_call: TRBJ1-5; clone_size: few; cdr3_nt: TGTGCCAGTAGTATGTGGGACACCAATCAGCCCCAGCATTTT; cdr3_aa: CASSMWDTNQPQHF
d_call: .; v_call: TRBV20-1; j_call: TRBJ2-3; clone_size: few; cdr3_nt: TGCAGTGCTAGAGATCCGGTTTATCCTCGCACAGATACGCAGTATTTT; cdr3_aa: CSARDPVYPRTDTQYF
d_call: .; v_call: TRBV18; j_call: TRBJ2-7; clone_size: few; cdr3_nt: TGTGCCAGCTCACACAAGCTCCCAGGTCCAGACTACGAGCAGTACTTC; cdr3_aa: CASSHKLPGPDYEQYF
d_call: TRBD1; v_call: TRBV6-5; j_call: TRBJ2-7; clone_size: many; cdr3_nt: TGTGCCAGCAGAATCGGGACAGGGGACGCCTACGAGCAGTACTTC; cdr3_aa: CASRIGTGDAYEQYF
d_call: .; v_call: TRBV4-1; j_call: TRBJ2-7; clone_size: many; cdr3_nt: TGCGCCAGCAGCCAAGGGACATCCTACGAGCAGTACTTC; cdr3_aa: CASSQGTSYEQYF
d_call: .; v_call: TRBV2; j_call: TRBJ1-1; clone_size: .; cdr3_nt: TGTGCCAGCAGTGAGGGGGGAGGAGGGGACACTGAAGCTCTCTTT; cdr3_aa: CASSEGGGGDTEALF
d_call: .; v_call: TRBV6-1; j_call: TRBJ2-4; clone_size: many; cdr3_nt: TGTGCCAGCAGTGGACACGGGCGTCAGGATCTAGCCAAAAACATTCAGTACTTC; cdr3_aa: CASSGHGRQDLAKNIQYF
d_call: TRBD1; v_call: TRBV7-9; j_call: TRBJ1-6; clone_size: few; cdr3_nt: TGTGCCAGCAGGGACAGGGGACAGGAATCACCCCTCCACTTT; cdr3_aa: CASRDRGQESPLHF
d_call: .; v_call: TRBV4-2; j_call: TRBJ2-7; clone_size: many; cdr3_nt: TGTGCCAGCAGCCATAACAGAGACTACGAGCAGTACTTC; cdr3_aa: CASSHNRDYEQYF
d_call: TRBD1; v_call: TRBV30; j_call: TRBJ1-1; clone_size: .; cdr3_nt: TGTGCCTGGAGTTTTCCGGGACAGGAAGCTTTCTTT; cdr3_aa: CAWSFPGQEAFF
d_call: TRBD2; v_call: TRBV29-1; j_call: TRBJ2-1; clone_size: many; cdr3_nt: TGCAGCGTTGTGTTGAGCGGGGGGGCCAAGTCCTACAATGAGCAGTTCTTC; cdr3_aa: CSVVLSGGAKSYNEQFF
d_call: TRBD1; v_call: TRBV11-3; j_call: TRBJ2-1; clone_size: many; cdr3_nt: TGTGCCAGCAGCTCACTAGCGACAGGGGGGAGTGAGCAGTTCTTC; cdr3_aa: CASSSLATGGSEQFF
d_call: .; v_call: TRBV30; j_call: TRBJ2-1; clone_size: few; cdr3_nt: TGTGCCTGGGGCCGGGGGCCGGGTAATGAGCAGTTCTTC; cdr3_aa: CAWGRGPGNEQFF
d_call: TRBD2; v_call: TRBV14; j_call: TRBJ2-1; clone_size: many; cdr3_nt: TGTGCCAGCAGCCAAGATCCTGTACTAGCGTCCCGGAATGAGCAGTTCTTC; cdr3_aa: CASSQDPVLASRNEQFF
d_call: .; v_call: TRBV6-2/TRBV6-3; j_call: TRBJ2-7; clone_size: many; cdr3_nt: TGTGCCAGCAGTTACTCGGAGGGGTCGGTCGAGCAGTACTTC; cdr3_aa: CASSYSEGSVEQYF
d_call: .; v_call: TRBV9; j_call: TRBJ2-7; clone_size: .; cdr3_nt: TGTGCCAGCAACGCGGCAGGCTCGGCCTGCGAGCAGTACTTC; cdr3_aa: CASNAAGSACEQYF
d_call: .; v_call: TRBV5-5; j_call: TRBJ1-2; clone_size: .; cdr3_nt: TGTGCCAGCAGCTTGAGACAGCGTTTCAACTATGGCTACACCTTC; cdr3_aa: CASSLRQRFNYGYTF
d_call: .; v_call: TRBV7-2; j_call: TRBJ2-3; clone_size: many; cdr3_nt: TGTGCCAGCAGCTTAGCGTATCGGGATGGCACAGATACGCAGTATTTT; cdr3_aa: CASSLAYRDGTDTQYF
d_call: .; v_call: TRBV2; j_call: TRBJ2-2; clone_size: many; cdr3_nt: TGTGCCAGCACAAGACGGTTAAACACCGGGGAGCTGTTTTTT; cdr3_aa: CASTRRLNTGELFF
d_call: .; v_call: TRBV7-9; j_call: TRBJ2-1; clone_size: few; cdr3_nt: TGTGCCAGCAGCTTAGGGGCTAGCAGATCCTACAATGAGCAGTTCTTC; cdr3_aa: CASSLGASRSYNEQFF
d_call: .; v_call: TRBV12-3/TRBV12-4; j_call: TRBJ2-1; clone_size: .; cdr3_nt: TGTGCCAGCAGTGGGGCCCGTGGCAATGAGCAGTCCTTC; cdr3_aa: CASSGARGNEQSF